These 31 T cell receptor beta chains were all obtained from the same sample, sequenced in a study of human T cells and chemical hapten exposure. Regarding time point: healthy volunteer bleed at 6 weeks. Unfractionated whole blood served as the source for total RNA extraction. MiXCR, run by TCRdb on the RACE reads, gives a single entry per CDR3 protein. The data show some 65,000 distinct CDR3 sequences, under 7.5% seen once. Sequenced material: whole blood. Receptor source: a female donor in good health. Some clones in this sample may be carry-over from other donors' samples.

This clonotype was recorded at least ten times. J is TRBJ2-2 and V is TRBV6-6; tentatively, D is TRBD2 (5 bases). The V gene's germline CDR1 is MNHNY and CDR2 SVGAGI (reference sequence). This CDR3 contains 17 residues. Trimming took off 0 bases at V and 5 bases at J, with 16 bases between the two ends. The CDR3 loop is CASSYSRRPRETGELFF. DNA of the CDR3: TGTGCCAGCAGTTACTCGCGCAGGCCAAGGGAGACCGGGGAGCTGTTTTTT.

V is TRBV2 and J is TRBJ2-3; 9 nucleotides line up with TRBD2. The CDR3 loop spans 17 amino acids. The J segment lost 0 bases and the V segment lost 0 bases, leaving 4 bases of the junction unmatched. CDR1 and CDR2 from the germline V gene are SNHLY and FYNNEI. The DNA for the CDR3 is TGTGCCAGCAGTGAAGCGCTTACTAGCGGGAGCACAGATACGCAGTATTTT. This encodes CASSEALTSGSTDTQYF.

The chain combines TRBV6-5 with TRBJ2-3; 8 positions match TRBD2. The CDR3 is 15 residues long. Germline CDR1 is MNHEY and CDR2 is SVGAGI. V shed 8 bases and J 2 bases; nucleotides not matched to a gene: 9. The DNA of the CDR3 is TGTGCCAGCCAAACCGGGACTAGTCCCACAGATACGCAGTATTTT. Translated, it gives CASQTGTSPTDTQYF.

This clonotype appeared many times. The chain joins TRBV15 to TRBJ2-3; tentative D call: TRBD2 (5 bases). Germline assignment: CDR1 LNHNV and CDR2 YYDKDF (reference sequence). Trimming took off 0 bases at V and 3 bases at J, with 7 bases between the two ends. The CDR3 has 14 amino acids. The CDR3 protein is CATSRDGGTDTQYF. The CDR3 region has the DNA TGTGCCACCAGCAGAGATGGCGGGACAGATACGCAGTATTTT.

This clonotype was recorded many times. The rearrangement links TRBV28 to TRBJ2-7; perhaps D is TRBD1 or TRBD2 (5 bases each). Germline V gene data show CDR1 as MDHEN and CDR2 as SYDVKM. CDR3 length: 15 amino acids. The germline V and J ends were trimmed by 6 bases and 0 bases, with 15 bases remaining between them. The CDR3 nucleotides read TGTGCCAGCAGCCCGACGGGGCCCAGCTCCTACGAGCAGTACTTC. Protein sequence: CASSPTGPSSYEQYF.

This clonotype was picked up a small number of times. CDR3 loop: CASSYKGSGNQPQHF. CDR3 in DNA: TGTGCCAGCAGTTACAAAGGGTCGGGCAATCAGCCCCAGCATTTT. The chain carries TRBV6-6 and TRBJ1-5; D not resolved. The CDR3 length is 15 residues. Germline values: CDR1 MNHNY, CDR2 SVGAGI (reference sequence). The V end lost 2 bases, the J end lost 2 bases, and 10 bases lay between the germline ends.

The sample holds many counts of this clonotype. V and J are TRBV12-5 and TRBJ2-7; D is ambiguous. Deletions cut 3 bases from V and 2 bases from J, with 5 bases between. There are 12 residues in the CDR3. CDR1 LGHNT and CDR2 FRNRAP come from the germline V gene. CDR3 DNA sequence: TGTGCTAGTGGTTTCCCGACCTACGAGCAGTACTTC. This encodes CASGFPTYEQYF.

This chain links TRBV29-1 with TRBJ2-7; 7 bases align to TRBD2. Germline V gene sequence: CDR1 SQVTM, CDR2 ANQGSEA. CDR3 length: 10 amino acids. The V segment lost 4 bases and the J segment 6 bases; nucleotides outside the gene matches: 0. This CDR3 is CSVGEGEQYF. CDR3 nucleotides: TGCAGCGTTGGGGAGGGCGAGCAGTACTTC.

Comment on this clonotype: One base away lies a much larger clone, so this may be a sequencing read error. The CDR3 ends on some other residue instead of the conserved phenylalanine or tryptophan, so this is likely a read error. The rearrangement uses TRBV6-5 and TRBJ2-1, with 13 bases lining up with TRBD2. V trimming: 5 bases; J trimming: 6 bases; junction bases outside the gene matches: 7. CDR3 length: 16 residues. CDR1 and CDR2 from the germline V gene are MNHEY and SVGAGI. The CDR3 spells CASSMLLAGGPNEQFS. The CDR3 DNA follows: TGTGCCAGCAGTATGCTACTAGCGGGAGGGCCCAATGAGCAGTTCTCC.

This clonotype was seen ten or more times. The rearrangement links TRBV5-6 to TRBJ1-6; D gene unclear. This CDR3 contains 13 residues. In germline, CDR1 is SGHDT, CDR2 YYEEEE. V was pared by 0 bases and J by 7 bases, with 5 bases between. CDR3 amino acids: CASSLVRNSPLHF. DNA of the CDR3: TGTGCCAGCAGCTTGGTCCGGAATTCACCCCTCCACTTT.

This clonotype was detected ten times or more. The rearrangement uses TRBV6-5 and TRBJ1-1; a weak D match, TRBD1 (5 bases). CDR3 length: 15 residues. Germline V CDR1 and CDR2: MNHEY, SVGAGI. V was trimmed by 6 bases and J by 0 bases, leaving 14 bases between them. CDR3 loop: CASRPDNFMNTEAFF. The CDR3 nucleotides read TGTGCCAGCAGACCGGACAACTTTATGAACACTGAAGCTTTCTTT.

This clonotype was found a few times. The CDR3 region is CASSSLAGPYEQYF. CDR3 nucleotide sequence: TGTGCCAGCAGTTCTTTAGCCGGGCCCTACGAGCAGTACTTC. The chain combines TRBV6-2 or TRBV6-3 with TRBJ2-7; D unresolved. The V end lost 4 bases, the J end lost 2 bases, and 12 bases lay between the germline ends. CDR1 is MNHEY, CDR2 SVGEGT, per germline. This CDR3 has 14 amino acids.

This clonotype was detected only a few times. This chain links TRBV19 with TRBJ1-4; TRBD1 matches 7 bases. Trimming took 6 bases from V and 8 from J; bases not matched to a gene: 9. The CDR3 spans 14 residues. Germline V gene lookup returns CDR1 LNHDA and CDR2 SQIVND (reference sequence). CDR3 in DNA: TGTGCCAGTAGCCAAGGGGGCTCAGAGGAAAAACTGTTTTTT. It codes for CASSQGGSEEKLFF. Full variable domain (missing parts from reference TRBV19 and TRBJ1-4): DGGITQSPKYLFRKEGQNVTLSCEQNLNHDAMYWYRQDPGQGLRLIYYSQIVNDFQKGDIAEGYSVSREKKESFPLTVTSAQKNPTAFYLCASSQGGSEEKLFFGSGTQLSVL.

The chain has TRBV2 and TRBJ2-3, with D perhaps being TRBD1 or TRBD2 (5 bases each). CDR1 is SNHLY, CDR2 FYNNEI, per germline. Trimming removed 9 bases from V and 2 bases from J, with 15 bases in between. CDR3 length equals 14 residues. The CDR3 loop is CARRDGLSTDTQYF. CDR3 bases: TGTGCCAGAAGGGACGGCCTCTCCACAGATACGCAGTATTTT. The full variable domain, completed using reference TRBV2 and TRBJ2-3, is EPEVTQTPSHQVTQMGQEVILRCVPISNHLYFYWYRQILGQKVEFLVSFYNNEISEKSEIFDDQFSVERPDGSNFTLKIRSTKLEDSAMYFCARRDGLSTDTQYFGPGTRLTVL.

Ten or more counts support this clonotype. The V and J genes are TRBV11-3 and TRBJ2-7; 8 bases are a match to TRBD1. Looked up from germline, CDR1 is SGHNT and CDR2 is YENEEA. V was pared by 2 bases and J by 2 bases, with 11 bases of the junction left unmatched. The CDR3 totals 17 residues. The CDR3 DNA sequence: TGTGCCAGCAGCTTATTGACAGGGGCGCACCAGACCTACGAGCAGTACTTC. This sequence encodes CASSLLTGAHQTYEQYF. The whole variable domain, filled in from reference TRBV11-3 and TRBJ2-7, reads EAGVVQSPRYKIIEKKQPVAFWCNPISGHNTLYWYLQNLGQGPELLIRYENEEAVDDSQLPKDRFSAERLKGVDSTLKIQPAELGDSAVYLCASSLLTGAHQTYEQYFGPGTRLTVT.

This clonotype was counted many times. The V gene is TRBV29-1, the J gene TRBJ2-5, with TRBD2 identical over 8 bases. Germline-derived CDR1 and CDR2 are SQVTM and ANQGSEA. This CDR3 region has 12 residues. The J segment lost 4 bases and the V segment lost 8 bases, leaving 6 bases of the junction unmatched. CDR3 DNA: TGCAGCATACGGGCGGGAGGAGAGACCCAGTACTTC. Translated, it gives CSIRAGGETQYF. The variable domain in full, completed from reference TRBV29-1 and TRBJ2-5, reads SAVISQKPSRDICQRGTSLTIQCQVDSQVTMMFWYRQQPGQSLTLIATANQGSEATYESGFVIDKFPISRPNLTFSTLTVSNMSPEDSSIYLCSIRAGGETQYFGPGTRLLVL.

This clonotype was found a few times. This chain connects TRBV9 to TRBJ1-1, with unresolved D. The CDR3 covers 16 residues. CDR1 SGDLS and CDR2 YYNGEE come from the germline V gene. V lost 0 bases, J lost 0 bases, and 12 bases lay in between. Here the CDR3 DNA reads TGTGCCAGCAGCGTAGAGCAGGCAGTCATGAACACTGAAGCTTTCTTT. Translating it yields CASSVEQAVMNTEAFF.

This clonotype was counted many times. For the CDR3, the DNA is TGCAGCGTTGTCGTGGACAGTAGCAATCAGCCCCAGCATTTT. This sequence encodes CSVVVDSSNQPQHF. The rearrangement links TRBV29-1 to TRBJ1-5; perhaps TRBD1 as D (6 bases). The V gene's germline CDR1 is SQVTM and CDR2 ANQGSEA. With 4 bases removed from V and 0 bases from J, the gap between germline ends came to 10 bases. CDR3 length equals 14 residues. Full variable domain (remainder filled in from reference TRBV29-1 and TRBJ1-5): SAVISQKPSRDICQRGTSLTIQCQVDSQVTMMFWYRQQPGQSLTLIATANQGSEATYESGFVIDKFPISRPNLTFSTLTVSNMSPEDSSIYLCSVVVDSSNQPQHFGDGTRLSIL.

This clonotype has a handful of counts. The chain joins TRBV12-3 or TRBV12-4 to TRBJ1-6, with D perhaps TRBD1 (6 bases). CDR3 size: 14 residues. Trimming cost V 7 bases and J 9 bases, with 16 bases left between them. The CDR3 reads CASTHRGRGSPLHF. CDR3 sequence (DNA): TGTGCCAGCACCCATAGAGGCAGGGGTTCACCCCTCCACTTT.

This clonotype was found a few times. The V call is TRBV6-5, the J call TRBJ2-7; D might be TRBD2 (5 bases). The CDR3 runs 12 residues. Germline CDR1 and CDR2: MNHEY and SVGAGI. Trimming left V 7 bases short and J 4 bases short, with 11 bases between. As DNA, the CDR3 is TGTGCCAGCATGGATAGAGGGTACGAGCAGTACTTC. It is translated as CASMDRGYEQYF.

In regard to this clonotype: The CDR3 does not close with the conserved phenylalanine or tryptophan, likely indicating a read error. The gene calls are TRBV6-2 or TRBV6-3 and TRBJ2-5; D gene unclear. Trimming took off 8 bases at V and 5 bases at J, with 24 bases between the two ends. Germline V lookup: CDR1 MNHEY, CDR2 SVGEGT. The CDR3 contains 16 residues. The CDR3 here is CASDPGRWSEGETQYS. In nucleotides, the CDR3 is TGTGCCAGCGATCCCGGTCGGTGGAGTGAAGGGGAGACCCAGTACTCC.

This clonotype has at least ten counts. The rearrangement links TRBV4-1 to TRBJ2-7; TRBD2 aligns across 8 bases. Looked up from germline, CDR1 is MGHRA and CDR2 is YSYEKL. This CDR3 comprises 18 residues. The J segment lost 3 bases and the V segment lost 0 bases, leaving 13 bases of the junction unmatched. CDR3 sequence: CASSQEEPGLALYYEQYF. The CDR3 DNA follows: TGCGCCAGCAGCCAAGAAGAACCCGGACTAGCCCTGTACTACGAGCAGTACTTC.

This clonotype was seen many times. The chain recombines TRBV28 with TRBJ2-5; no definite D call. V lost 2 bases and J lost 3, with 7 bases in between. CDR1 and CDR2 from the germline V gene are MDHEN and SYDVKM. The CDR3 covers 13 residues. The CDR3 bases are TGTGCCAGCAGTTTACTCAGTGAAGAGACCCAGTACTTC. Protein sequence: CASSLLSEETQYF.

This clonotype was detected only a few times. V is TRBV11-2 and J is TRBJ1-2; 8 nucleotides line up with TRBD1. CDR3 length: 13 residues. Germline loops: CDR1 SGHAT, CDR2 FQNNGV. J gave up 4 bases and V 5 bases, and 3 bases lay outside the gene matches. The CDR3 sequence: CASSIGQGYGYTF. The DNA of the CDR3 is TGTGCCAGCAGCATAGGACAGGGCTATGGCTACACCTTC.

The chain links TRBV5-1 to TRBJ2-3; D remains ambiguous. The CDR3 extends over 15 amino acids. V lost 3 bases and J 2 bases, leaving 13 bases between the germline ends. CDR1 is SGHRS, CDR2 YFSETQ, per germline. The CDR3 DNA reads TGCGCCAGCAGCTCTCAGACACCGGCCACAGATACGCAGTATTTT. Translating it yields CASSSQTPATDTQYF.

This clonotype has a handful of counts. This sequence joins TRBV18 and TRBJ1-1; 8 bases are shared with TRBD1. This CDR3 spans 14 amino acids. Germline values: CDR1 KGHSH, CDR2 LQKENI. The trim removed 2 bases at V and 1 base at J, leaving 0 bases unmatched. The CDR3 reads CASSPGTGNTEAFF. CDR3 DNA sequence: TGTGCCAGCTCACCAGGGACAGGGAACACTGAAGCTTTCTTT. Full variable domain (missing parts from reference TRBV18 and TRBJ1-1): NAGVMQNPRHLVRRRGQEARLRCSPMKGHSHVYWYRQLPEEGLKFMVYLQKENIIDESGMPKERFSAEFPKEGPSILRIQQVVRGDSAAYFCASSPGTGNTEAFFGQGTRLTVV.

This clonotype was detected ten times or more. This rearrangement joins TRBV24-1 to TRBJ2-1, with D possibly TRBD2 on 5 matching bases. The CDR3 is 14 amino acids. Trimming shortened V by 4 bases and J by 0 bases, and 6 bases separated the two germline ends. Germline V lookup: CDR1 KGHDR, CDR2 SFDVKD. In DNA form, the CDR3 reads TGTGCCACCAGTGAAGGAGGCTCCTACAATGAGCAGTTCTTC. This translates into CATSEGGSYNEQFF.

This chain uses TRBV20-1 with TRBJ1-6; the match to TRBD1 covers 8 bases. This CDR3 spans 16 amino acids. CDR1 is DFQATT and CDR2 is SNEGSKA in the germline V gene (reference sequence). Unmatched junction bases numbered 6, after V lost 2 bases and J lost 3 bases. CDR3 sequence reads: CSARFRGLNYNSPLHF. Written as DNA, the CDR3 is TGCAGTGCTAGATTCAGGGGGCTAAACTATAATTCACCCCTCCACTTT.

The CDR3 coding sequence is TGTGCCAGCACGTCCGGGACAGGGGGAGAAAAACTGTTTTTT. Protein sequence: CASTSGTGGEKLFF. This sequence joins TRBV9 and TRBJ1-4, with TRBD1 matching over 11 bases. The CDR3 sequence is 14 residues long. The germline V gene encodes CDR1 SGDLS and CDR2 YYNGEE. With 6 bases clipped from V and 8 bases from J, the junction kept 6 bases outside the gene matches.

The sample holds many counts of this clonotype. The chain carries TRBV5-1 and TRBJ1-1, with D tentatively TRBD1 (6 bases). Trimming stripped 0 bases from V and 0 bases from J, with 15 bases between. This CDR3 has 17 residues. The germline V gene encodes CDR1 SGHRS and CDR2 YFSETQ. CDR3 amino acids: CASSLGQGRSMNTEAFF. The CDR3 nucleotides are TGCGCCAGCAGCTTGGGGCAGGGGCGTTCCATGAACACTGAAGCTTTCTTT. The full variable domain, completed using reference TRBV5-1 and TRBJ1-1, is KAGVTQTPRYLIKTRGQQVTLSCSPISGHRSVSWYQQTPGQGLQFLFEYFSETQRNKGNFPGRFSGRQFSNSRSEMNVSTLELGDSALYLCASSLGQGRSMNTEAFFGQGTRLTVV.

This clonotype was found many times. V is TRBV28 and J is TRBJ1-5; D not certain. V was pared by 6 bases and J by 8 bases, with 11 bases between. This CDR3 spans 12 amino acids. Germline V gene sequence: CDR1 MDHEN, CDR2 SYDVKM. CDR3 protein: CASSADWKPQHF. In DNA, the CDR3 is TGTGCCAGCAGCGCCGATTGGAAGCCCCAGCATTTT.